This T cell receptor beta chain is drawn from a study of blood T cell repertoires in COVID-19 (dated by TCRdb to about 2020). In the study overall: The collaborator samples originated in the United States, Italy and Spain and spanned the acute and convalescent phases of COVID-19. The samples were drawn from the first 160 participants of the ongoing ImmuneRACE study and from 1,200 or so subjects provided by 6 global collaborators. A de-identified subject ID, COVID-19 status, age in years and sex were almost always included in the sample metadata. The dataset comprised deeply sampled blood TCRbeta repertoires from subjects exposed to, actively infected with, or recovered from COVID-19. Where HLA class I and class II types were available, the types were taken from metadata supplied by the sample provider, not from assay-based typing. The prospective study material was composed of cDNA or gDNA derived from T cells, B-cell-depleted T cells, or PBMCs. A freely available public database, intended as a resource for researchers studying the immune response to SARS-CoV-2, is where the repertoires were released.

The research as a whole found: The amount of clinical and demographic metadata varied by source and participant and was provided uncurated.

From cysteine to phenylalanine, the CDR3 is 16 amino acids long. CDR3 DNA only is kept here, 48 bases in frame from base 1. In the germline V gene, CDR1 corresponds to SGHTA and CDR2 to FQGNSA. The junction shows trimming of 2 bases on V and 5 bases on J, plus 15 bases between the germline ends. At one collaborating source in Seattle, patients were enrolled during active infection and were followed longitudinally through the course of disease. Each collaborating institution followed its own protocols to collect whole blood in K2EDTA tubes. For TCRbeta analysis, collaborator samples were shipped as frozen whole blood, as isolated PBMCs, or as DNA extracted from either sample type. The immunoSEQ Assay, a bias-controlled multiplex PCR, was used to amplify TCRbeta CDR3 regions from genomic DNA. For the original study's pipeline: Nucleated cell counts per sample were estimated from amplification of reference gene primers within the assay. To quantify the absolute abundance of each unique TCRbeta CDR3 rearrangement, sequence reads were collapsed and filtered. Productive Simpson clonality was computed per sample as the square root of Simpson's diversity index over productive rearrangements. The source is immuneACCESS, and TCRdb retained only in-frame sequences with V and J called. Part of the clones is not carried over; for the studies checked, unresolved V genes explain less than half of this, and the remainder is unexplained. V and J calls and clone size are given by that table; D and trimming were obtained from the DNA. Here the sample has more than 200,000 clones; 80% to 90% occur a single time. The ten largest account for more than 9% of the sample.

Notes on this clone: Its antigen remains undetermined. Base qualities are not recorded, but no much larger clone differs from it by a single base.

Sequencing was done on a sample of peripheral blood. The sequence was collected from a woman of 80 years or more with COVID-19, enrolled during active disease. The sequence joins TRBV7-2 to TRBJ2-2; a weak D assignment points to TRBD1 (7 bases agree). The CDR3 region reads CASSLSSRGTTGELFF. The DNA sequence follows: TGTGCCAGCAGCTTATCTTCCAGGGGGACTACCGGGGAGCTGTTTTTT.